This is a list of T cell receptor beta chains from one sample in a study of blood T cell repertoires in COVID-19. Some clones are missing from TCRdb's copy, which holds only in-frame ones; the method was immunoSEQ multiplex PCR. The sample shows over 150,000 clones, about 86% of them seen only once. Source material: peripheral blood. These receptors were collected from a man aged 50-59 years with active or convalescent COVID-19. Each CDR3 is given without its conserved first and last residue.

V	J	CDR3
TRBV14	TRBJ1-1	ASSPGTPRVTEAF
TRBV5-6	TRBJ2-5	ASSLGDRGLGTQY
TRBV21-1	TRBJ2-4	ASRLALIQQRKNIQY
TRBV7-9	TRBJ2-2	ASSLRTSGSHTGELF
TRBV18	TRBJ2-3	ASSPTINPSGGPDTQY
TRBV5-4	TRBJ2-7	ASSHGTKSYEQY
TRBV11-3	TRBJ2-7	ASSPRTSGTYEQY
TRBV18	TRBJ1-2	ASSAGQGVLGNYGYT
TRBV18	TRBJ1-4	ASSPSQGYEKLF
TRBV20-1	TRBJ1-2	SASLTRATGYT
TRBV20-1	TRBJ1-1	SIPSNTEAF
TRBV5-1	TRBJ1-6	ASSLGDSYNSPLH
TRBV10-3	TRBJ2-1	AISGGRTSGGFGEQF
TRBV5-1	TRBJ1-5	ASSADGGNQPQH
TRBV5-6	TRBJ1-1	ASSSIDRRGTEAF
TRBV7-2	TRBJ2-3	ASSLKRSGGANTDTQY
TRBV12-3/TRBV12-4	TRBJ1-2	ASSFGQGARNT
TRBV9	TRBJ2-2	ASSVNGDTGELF
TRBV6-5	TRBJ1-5	ASSPRDNNQPQH
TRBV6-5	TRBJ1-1	ASSYSSGAGTEAF
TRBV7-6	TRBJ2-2	ASSFNRDRGTGELF
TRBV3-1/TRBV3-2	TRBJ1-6	ASSLKGGNSPLH
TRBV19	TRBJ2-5	ASSRVTGGPETQY
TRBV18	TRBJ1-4	ASSPTTGGLSNEKLF
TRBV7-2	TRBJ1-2	ASRGRGSGYT
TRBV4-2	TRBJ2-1	ASSSSGTIYYNEQF
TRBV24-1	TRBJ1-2	ATSDRRDYGYT
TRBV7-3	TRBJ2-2	ASSLGLLSAGELF
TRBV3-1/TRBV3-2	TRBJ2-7	ASSRGIQGSYEQY
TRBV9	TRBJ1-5	ASSVGGRSGQPQH
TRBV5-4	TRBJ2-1	ASSLVENNEQF
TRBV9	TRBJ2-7	ASSVNPGTGYDEQY
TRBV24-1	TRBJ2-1	ATREGARNEQF
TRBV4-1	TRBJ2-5	ASSPGQGVSETQY
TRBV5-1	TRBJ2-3	ASSQRKAGITDTQY
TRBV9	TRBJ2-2	ASSVASANTGELF
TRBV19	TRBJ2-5	ASSIRTSGLIPETQY
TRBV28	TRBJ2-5	ATLEGKTQY
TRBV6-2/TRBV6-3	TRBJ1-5	ASSYGRAGSGLVSNQPQH
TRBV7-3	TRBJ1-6	ASSLKIAGSSYNSPLH
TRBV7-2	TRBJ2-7	ASSFNIGSYEQY